This T cell receptor (beta chain) emerged from a study of neurological immune-mediated disorders (dated 2019 in TCRdb). Some background on the complete study: Among the 34 multiple sclerosis patients, relapsing-remitting MS was present in some 31 and secondary progressive MS was present in 3. Peripheral blood TCR-beta repertoires from patients with HTLV-I-associated myelopathy (HAM/TSP), patients with multiple sclerosis, and healthy controls were compared in the study using UMI-based sequencing. Alongside PBMC samples, the set of about 100 TCR-beta libraries contained longitudinal samples, technical triplicates, and paired CD4+ and CD8+ T-cell subsets that had been sorted. The cohort was made up of 60 to 75 subjects, consisting of around 14 HAM/TSP patients, 34 multiple sclerosis patients and around 20 healthy controls.

cDNA was synthesized by template-switch 5'RACE using a primer carrying a 10-nucleotide random unique molecular identifier by which each TCR transcript was tagged. Over 180 million TCR-beta sequences, covering 15-18 subjects, were produced in each sequencing run. The RNeasy kit was used for extraction of total RNA. The KAPA Real-time Library Amplification kit was used to amplify TCR-beta VDJ regions with primers for the TCR constant region and the 5'RACE anchor. Sample indexes and Illumina adaptors were added in a first PCR, after which library yield was increased in a second PCR. After purification with Ampure beads, the TCR product of roughly 650 bp was size-selected on a 2% E-gel SizeSelection system. Library quality was checked on a Bioanalyzer, concentration was measured with Qubit, and libraries were quantified with the Kapa Library Quantification kit before pooling. An Illumina HiSeq 2500 was used to sequence the libraries paired-end at 2 x 150 bp. To increase sequence diversity, about 24-32% phiX was spiked into each library pool. Per the source publication's procedure: Quality-filtered reads were processed with the UMI-based MiGEC pipeline, which removed over 85% of raw TCR sequences during error correction. IMGT germline references were used for alignment of VDJ genes, and clonotypes were defined by a unique CDR3 amino acid sequence together with V-J genes. VDJtools evaluated clonal expansion, Shannon diversity and CDR3 relatedness (CalcPairwiseDistances, ClusterSamples); CLCbio workbench built phylogenetic trees. Clones with at least 8 unique UMIs were defined as expanded, with this threshold being based on coefficient-of-variation modelling across technical triplicates. TCRdb took the public reads, trimmed them with fastp at Q25, ran MiXCR for clone calling and kept in-frame beta chains. Duplicate CDR3 protein sequences are folded into a single record with the most common DNA and genes. Clone size and V and J calls follow TCRdb, not the original study. The sample data list about 54,000 distinct CDR3 sequences, and just under 4% of these were observed just once. Roughly 2% of the sample is in the top ten clones.

Overall study outcomes, separate from this receptor: The MS cluster was not associated with any clinical or MRI features, and the authors stated that larger cohorts are needed. TCR clonal expansion was highest in HAM/TSP patients and lowest in MS patients, with MS patients falling below even healthy controls. No identical CDR3 amino acid sequences were found to be shared among expanded clones across subjects, suggesting that TCR-beta repertoires were private in all groups. In phylogenetic analysis, the repertoires of 18 of 34 MS patients grouped into a cluster of related CDR3 sequences, which suggests a possible signature at the repertoire level.

The germline V gene provides CDR1 KGHSH and CDR2 LQKENI. The CDR3 has 14 amino acids, counting the end cysteine and phenylalanine. Solely the CDR3 DNA is kept, with 42 bases framed from the first base. V is pared back by 2 bases and J by 4 bases, with 11 bases lying between the germline termini. This clonotype occurred many times. The antigen it recognizes is unknown. The sample holds no much larger clone one base away, and base qualities are not on file. For sorted-subset TCR libraries, under 1.2 million sorted CD4+ or CD8+ T cells were used. The multiple sclerosis patients were enrolled in a US clinical protocol that evaluated disease progression with magnetic resonance imaging. Peripheral blood was subjected to Ficoll-Hypaque density gradient centrifugation to isolate PBMCs, which were then cryopreserved in liquid nitrogen. Paired sorted CD4+ and CD8+ subsets came from healthy controls, HAM/TSP patients and MS patients.

The chain links TRBV18 with TRBJ2-5, with TRBD1 perhaps the D gene, on 5 matching bases. Sample: CD4+ T cells from blood. The receptor was isolated from a woman in her thirties or forties with multiple sclerosis. CDR3 sequence: CASSPGARRETQYF. The DNA sequence is TGTGCCAGCTCACCAGGGGCTCGTCGAGAGACCCAGTACTTC.